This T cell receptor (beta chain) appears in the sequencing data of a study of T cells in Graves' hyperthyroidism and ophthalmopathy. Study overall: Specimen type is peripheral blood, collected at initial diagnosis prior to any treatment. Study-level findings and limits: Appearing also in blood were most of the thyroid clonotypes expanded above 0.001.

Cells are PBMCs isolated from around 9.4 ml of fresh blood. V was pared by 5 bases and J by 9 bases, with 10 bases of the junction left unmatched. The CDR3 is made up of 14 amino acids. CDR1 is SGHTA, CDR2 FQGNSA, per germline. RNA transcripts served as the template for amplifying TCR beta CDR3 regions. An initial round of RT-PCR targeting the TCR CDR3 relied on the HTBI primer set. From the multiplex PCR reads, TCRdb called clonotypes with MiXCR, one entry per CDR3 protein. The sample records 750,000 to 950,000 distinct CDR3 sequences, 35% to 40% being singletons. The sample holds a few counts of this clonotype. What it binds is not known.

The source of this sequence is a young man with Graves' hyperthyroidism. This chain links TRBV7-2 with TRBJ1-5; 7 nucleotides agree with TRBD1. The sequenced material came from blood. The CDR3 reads CASSLTGPTGPQHF. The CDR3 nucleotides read TGTGCCAGCAGCCTGACAGGGCCCACCGGGCCCCAGCATTTT.